Below are 25 T cell receptor beta chains sequenced from a single sample in a study of blood T cell repertoires in COVID-19. Here immunoSEQ multiplex PCR was the method, and the copy in TCRdb shows in-frame clones only, minus some. The table lists around 280,000 clones, 88% of them singletons. The sample taken for sequencing was peripheral blood. These receptors came from a woman aged 25 to 39 with COVID-19, enrolled during active disease.

This CDR3 reads CATSDRGLSEQYF. In DNA, the CDR3 is TGTGCCACCAGTGACCGGGGACTGAGCGAGCAGTACTTC. The chain joins TRBV24-1 to TRBJ2-7, with D tentatively TRBD2 (6 bases). CDR1 is KGHDR, CDR2 SFDVKD, per germline. The V end was cut by 4 bases, the J end by 6 bases, with 12 bases between. CDR3 length equals 13 residues.

V and J are TRBV2 and TRBJ1-5, with D perhaps matching TRBD1 (6 bases). This CDR3 region has 14 residues. The V and J ends lost 4 bases and 0 bases respectively, with 7 bases between them. The germline gives CDR1 SNHLY, CDR2 FYNNEI. The CDR3 DNA reads TGTGCCAGCAGTGGGACAGTTAGCAATCAGCCCCAGCATTTT. It codes for CASSGTVSNQPQHF.

This sequence joins TRBV6-5 and TRBJ2-1; tentatively, D is TRBD2 (6 bases). Germline CDR1 is MNHEY and CDR2 is SVGAGI. CDR3 size: 16 residues. Between the trimmed V and J ends, which lost 3 bases and 2 bases, there was a span of 14 bases. The CDR3 is CASSYAGTGPYNEQFF. For the CDR3, the DNA is TGTGCCAGCAGTTATGCCGGGACTGGACCCTACAATGAGCAGTTCTTC.

The rearrangement joins TRBV28 to TRBJ2-5, with 10 bases lining up with TRBD2. Germline trimming cut 5 bases from V and 3 bases from J; bases unmatched to any gene: 6. This CDR3 is built from 15 residues. The V gene's germline CDR1 is MDHEN and CDR2 SYDVKM. For the CDR3, the DNA is TGTGCCAGCAGTCTCTTAGCGGGGGGAGAAGAGACCCAGTACTTC. The encoded protein is CASSLLAGGEETQYF. Drawing the rest from reference TRBV28 and TRBJ2-5, the complete variable domain is DVKVTQSSRYLVKRTGEKVFLECVQDMDHENMFWYRQDPGLGLRLIYFSYDVKMKEKGDIPEGYSVSREKKERFSLILESASTNQTSMYLCASSLLAGGEETQYFGPGTRLLVL.

V usage is TRBV6-5 and J usage is TRBJ1-2; TRBD1 matches 8 bases. CDR3 length equals 16 residues. CDR1 and CDR2 from the germline V gene are MNHEY and SVGAGI. Trimming at V came to 0 bases and at J to 4 bases, leaving 7 bases not matched to a gene. In DNA form, the CDR3 reads TGTGCCAGCAGTTACTCGTGGTCAGGGACAGGCTATGGCTACACCTTC. It translates to CASSYSWSGTGYGYTF.

The V and J genes are TRBV5-6 and TRBJ2-3, with TRBD1 matching over 7 bases. The length of the CDR3 is 16 residues. Trimming took 4 bases from V and 3 from J; bases not matched to a gene: 11. Germline values: CDR1 SGHDT, CDR2 YYEEEE. The CDR3 DNA is TGTGCCAGCAGCACATGGGACAGATTTTATACAGATACGCAGTATTTT. Its translation is CASSTWDRFYTDTQYF.

V is TRBV4-2 and J is TRBJ1-4; the D gene is possibly TRBD1 (5 bases). Germline V CDR1 and CDR2: LGHNA, YNFKEQ. The CDR3 runs 15 residues. The V and J ends lost 4 bases and 3 bases respectively, with 12 bases between them. The CDR3: CASSPLGASNEKLFF. The CDR3 DNA reads as TGTGCCAGCAGCCCGTTAGGGGCTTCTAATGAAAAACTGTTTTTT.

This clone was recorded only once. The identical CDR3 is also encoded by other nucleotide sequences in the sample. The rearrangement links TRBV2 to TRBJ1-5; D is perhaps TRBD1 (5 bases). CDR3 size: 13 residues. Trimming pared 1 base from V and 4 bases from J, leaving 5 bases between. The germline V gene encodes CDR1 SNHLY and CDR2 FYNNEI. The CDR3 sequence is CASSEEGNQPQHF. Here the CDR3 DNA reads TGTGCCAGCAGTGAAGAGGGGAATCAGCCCCAGCATTTT.

This chain uses TRBV6-6 with TRBJ1-2, with 8 bases identical to TRBD1. Germline loops: CDR1 MNHNY, CDR2 SVGAGI (reference sequence). Germline trimming cut 5 bases from V and 3 bases from J; bases unmatched to any gene: 8. The CDR3 contains 15 residues. The CDR3 here is CASSGTTGAYYGYTF. CDR3 nucleotides: TGTGCCAGCAGTGGCACGACAGGGGCCTACTATGGCTACACCTTC.

V and J are TRBV6-5 and TRBJ2-7; TRBD2 agrees at 13 bases. This CDR3 is built from 13 residues. The germline CDR1 and CDR2 sequences are MNHEY and SVGAGI. The junction had 8 bases not matched to a gene; V was cut back by 10 bases and J by 8 bases. CDR3 region: CATSGTSGMQQYF. In DNA, the CDR3 is TGTGCCACGTCCGGGACTAGCGGGATGCAGCAGTACTTC.

This clone was recorded once. V usage is TRBV13 and J usage is TRBJ2-7, with 10 bases fitting TRBD1. V shed 4 bases, J shed 4 bases, and the junction held 7 bases outside the gene matches. CDR3 length: 15 amino acids. The germline gives CDR1 PRHDT, CDR2 FYEKMQ (reference sequence). CDR3 DNA sequence: TGTGCCAGCAGCTACCGAACGGGACAGGGGTACGAGCAGTACTTC. Its protein is CASSYRTGQGYEQYF.

V gene TRBV30 combines with J gene TRBJ1-3; TRBD1 agrees at 10 bases. V shed 5 bases, J shed 4 bases, and the junction held 2 bases outside the gene matches. Germline CDR1 reads GTSNPN; CDR2 reads SVGIG (reference sequence). The CDR3 runs 13 residues. CDR3 DNA sequence: TGTGCCTGGGACAGGGGGCGCGGAAACACCATATATTTT. Protein sequence: CAWDRGRGNTIYF.

The V gene is TRBV28, the J gene TRBJ1-2, with D perhaps matching TRBD1 (5 bases). Germline V lookup: CDR1 MDHEN, CDR2 SYDVKM. The CDR3 sequence is 14 residues long. V lost 7 bases and J 6 bases, leaving 18 bases between the germline ends. The CDR3, as DNA: TGTGCCAGCACCGAGGCGCAAGGGGTGGATGGCTACACCTTC. This sequence encodes CASTEAQGVDGYTF.

The chain employs TRBV3-1 (or the pseudogene TRBV3-2) and TRBJ2-7; 11 nucleotides match TRBD1. Germline V CDR1 and CDR2: LGHDT, YNNKEL (reference sequence). This CDR3 is built from 14 residues. Trimming took 4 bases from V and 7 from J; bases not matched to a gene: 6. The CDR3 DNA is TGTGCCAGCAGCCCGGGACAGGGGGTGGAAGAGCAGTACTTC. Its translation: CASSPGQGVEEQYF.

The CDR3 spells CASSDRTSGGNTEAFF. The CDR3, as DNA: TGTGCCAGCAGCGATAGAACTAGTGGAGGGAACACTGAAGCTTTCTTT. V gene TRBV11-3 combines with J gene TRBJ1-1; D is ambiguous. The V end was cut by 5 bases, the J end by 1 base, with 17 bases between. CDR3 length: 16 amino acids. CDR1 and CDR2 (germline): SGHNT, YENEEA.

The chain carries TRBV27 and TRBJ2-7, with 10 positions matching TRBD2. Unmatched junction bases numbered 12, after V lost 3 bases and J lost 4 bases. CDR3 length: 17 residues. CDR1 MNHEY and CDR2 SMNVEV come from the germline V gene (reference sequence). The DNA for the CDR3 is TGTGCCAGCAGTTTCCGGGCTAGCGGGAGAGGGCGTTACGAGCAGTACTTC. It codes for CASSFRASGRGRYEQYF.

The chain carries TRBV5-1 and TRBJ2-1; TRBD2 is a possible D gene (5 bases). CDR1 and CDR2 from the germline V gene are SGHRS and YFSETQ. Trimming stripped 4 bases from V and 5 bases from J, with 16 bases between. CDR3 length: 15 residues. The chain's CDR3 is CASSLGGARHNEQFF. The CDR3, as DNA: TGCGCCAGCAGCCTTGGAGGCGCTCGGCACAATGAGCAGTTCTTC.

The CDR3 is CSVEATRWETQYF. The CDR3 region has the DNA TGCAGCGTTGAAGCGACTAGGTGGGAGACCCAGTACTTC. J is TRBJ2-5 and V is TRBV29-1, with D perhaps matching TRBD2 (6 bases). This CDR3 contains 13 residues. The germline V and J ends were trimmed by 1 base and 5 bases, with 11 bases remaining between them. CDR1 SQVTM and CDR2 ANQGSEA come from the germline V gene. Full variable domain (outside the CDR3, taken from reference TRBV29-1 and TRBJ2-5): SAVISQKPSRDICQRGTSLTIQCQVDSQVTMMFWYRQQPGQSLTLIATANQGSEATYESGFVIDKFPISRPNLTFSTLTVSNMSPEDSSIYLCSVEATRWETQYFGPGTRLLVL.

This chain uses TRBV28 with TRBJ2-1, with D unresolved. Deletions cut 2 bases from V and 5 bases from J, with 7 bases between. This CDR3 has 13 residues. Germline V gene lookup returns CDR1 MDHEN and CDR2 SYDVKM. The CDR3 is CASSLGQDNEQFF. The CDR3 nucleotides are TGTGCCAGCAGTTTAGGGCAAGACAATGAGCAGTTCTTC. Looking up the rest from reference TRBV28 and TRBJ2-1 gives the full variable domain: DVKVTQSSRYLVKRTGEKVFLECVQDMDHENMFWYRQDPGLGLRLIYFSYDVKMKEKGDIPEGYSVSREKKERFSLILESASTNQTSMYLCASSLGQDNEQFFGPGTRLTVL.

The chain links TRBV4-1 to TRBJ2-7, with D tentatively TRBD2 (5 bases). CDR1 is MGHRA and CDR2 is YSYEKL in the germline V gene. Trimming stripped 0 bases from V and 4 bases from J, with 13 bases between. CDR3 length: 15 residues. CDR3 loop: CASSQDPLVEYEQYF. The CDR3 DNA sequence: TGCGCCAGCAGCCAAGATCCACTAGTTGAGTACGAGCAGTACTTC.

The V call is TRBV6-5, the J call TRBJ2-2; D remains unclear. Trimming pared 0 bases from V and 7 bases from J, leaving 15 bases between. The CDR3 covers 16 residues. Germline V gives CDR1 MNHEY, CDR2 SVGAGI. CDR3 sequence reads: CASSYSRGGLGGELFF. Here the CDR3 DNA reads TGTGCCAGCAGTTACTCGAGAGGCGGATTGGGCGGGGAGCTGTTTTTT.

This sequence joins TRBV13 and TRBJ1-1; possibly TRBD1 for D (6 bases). The V end lost 3 bases, the J end lost 0 bases, and 14 bases lay between the germline ends. The CDR3 runs 16 residues. From germline, CDR1 is PRHDT and CDR2 FYEKMQ (reference sequence). CDR3 loop: CASSLGQGTLNTEAFF. DNA of the CDR3: TGTGCCAGCAGCTTGGGGCAGGGGACCCTGAACACTGAAGCTTTCTTT.

This sequence joins TRBV6-5 and TRBJ2-7, with unresolved D. The CDR3 spans 14 residues. V was cut by 0 bases and J by 4 bases, with 10 bases left in between. CDR1 is MNHEY, CDR2 SVGAGI, per germline. The CDR3 protein is CASSYSSRGYEQYF. The CDR3 bases are TGTGCCAGCAGTTACTCATCTAGAGGTTACGAGCAGTACTTC.

This chain joins TRBV28 and TRBJ1-2; D possibly corresponds to TRBD1 (5 bases). Germline CDR1 and CDR2: MDHEN and SYDVKM. V gave up 3 bases and J gave up 8 bases, with 22 bases separating them. CDR3 length: 16 residues. The CDR3 sequence is CASSFGISRQRLGYTF. The DNA for the CDR3 is TGTGCCAGCAGTTTTGGTATTAGTCGACAGCGTCTGGGCTACACCTTC.

The CDR3 DNA reads as TGTGCCAGCACCCCCGGGGGCACTGAAGCTTTCTTT. This encodes CASTPGGTEAFF. The V call is TRBV6-2 or TRBV6-3, the J call TRBJ1-1; D may be TRBD1 (5 bases). In germline, CDR1 is MNHEY, CDR2 SVGEGT. V was pared by 7 bases and J by 4 bases, with 10 bases between. The CDR3 runs 12 residues.